This is a list of T cell receptor beta chains from one sample in a study of OX40 agonist ivuxolimab in advanced cancers. Using immunoSEQ multiplex PCR, the repertoire was profiled, and TCRdb retains in-frame clones only, with some absent. The table lists tens of thousands of clones, 75% to 90% of them singletons, with 14% in the top ten. The sequences come from CD4+ or CD8+ T cells sorted from blood, collected in a trial of the OX40 agonist ivuxolimab. All receptors derive from an adult with an advanced solid tumor such as melanoma, head and neck, liver or kidney cancer. The CDR3 runs from the conserved cysteine through the conserved F or W. D genes are given only for firm matches. Clone size appears in some rows only: once, few, many, or a class for an expanded clone.

TRBJ1-2 | NA | TRBV19 | NA | CASSIQGSYGYTF | TGTGCCAGTAGTATCCAGGGATCCTATGGCTACACCTTC
TRBJ2-3 | NA | TRBV12-2 | NA | CASRFPKVTDTQYF | TGTGCAAGTCGCTTTCCCAAAGTCACAGATACGCAGTATTTT
TRBJ2-3 | NA | TRBV9 | TRBD1 | CASSVGDRVYSDTQYF | TGTGCCAGCAGCGTAGGGGACAGGGTTTATTCGGATACGCAGTATTTT
TRBJ1-2 | NA | TRBV29-1 | NA | CSFIVEDGYTF | TGCAGCTTCATAGTAGAAGATGGCTACACCTTC
TRBJ1-1 | once | TRBV6-6 | NA | CASSSGNTEAFF | TGTGCCAGCAGTTCAGGGAACACTGAAGCTTTCTTT
TRBJ2-7 | NA | TRBV6-1 | TRBD1 | CASSEAGQASLYEQYF | TGTGCCAGCAGTGAGGCCGGACAGGCAAGTCTCTACGAGCAGTACTTC
TRBJ1-5 | few | TRBV27 | NA | CASSLLGNQPQHF | TGTGCCAGCAGTTTATTGGGGAATCAGCCCCAGCATTTT
TRBJ1-4 | NA | TRBV6-1 | TRBD1 | CASSDPGQGGKLFF | TGTGCCAGCAGTGATCCGGGACAGGGAGGTAAACTGTTTTTT
TRBJ2-1 | few | TRBV7-9 | NA | CASSYRPLDEQFF | TGTGCCAGCAGCTATAGGCCCCTCGATGAGCAGTTCTTC
TRBJ2-7 | NA | TRBV27 | TRBD2 | CASSTPGGPYEQYF | TGTGCCAGCAGTACCCCGGGAGGCCCCTACGAGCAGTACTTC
TRBJ1-2 | NA | TRBV29-1 | TRBD1 | CSVWDRSGYTF | TGCAGCGTTTGGGACAGATCAGGCTACACCTTC
TRBJ1-1 | NA | TRBV5-1 | NA | CASSLAAGENTEAPLTRAEAFF | TGCGCCAGCAGCTTGGCGGCAGGGGAGAACACTGAAGCACCCCTAACCCGGGCTGAAGCTTTCTTT
TRBJ2-5 | NA | TRBV19 | NA | CASSIYQGRHQETQYF | TGTGCCAGTAGTATATACCAGGGGAGGCACCAAGAGACCCAGTACTTC
TRBJ2-7 | NA | TRBV6-5 | NA | CASGYEQYF | TGTGCCAGCGGCTACGAGCAGTACTTC
TRBJ2-7 | NA | TRBV27 | NA | CASSFGKDYEQYF | TGTGCCAGCAGTTTTGGGAAGGACTACGAGCAGTACTTC
TRBJ2-1 | NA | TRBV4-1 | NA | CASSYQATLYNEQFF | TGCGCCAGCAGTTACCAAGCGACTCTCTACAATGAGCAGTTCTTC